A selection of T cell receptor beta chains follows, all from one sample in a study of blood T cell repertoires in COVID-19. The method was immunoSEQ multiplex PCR; TCRdb's version includes in-frame clones alone and lacks a portion of them. This repertoire shows about 98,000 clones, approximately 78% found once; its top ten account for 9.8%. The sample consisted of peripheral blood. The receptors here all came from a man aged 55 to 70 with active or convalescent COVID-19. CDR3s include the opening cysteine and the closing phenylalanine or tryptophan. Each record gives: V gene, CDR3 protein.

>TRBV9
CASSVGRMNEQFF
>TRBV18
CASSPGQGQSYNEQFF
>TRBV14
CASSQGAGWQETQYF
>TRBV4-3
CASSQGDRGWGDTQYF
>TRBV18
CASSPGAGDGDTQYF
>TRBV24-1
CATSDLRGTSGSGELFF
>TRBV24-1
CATSTTGGDSGYTF
>TRBV6-7
CASSYNRVSGNTIYF
>TRBV5-1
CASSPDRGRGEQYF
>TRBV7-9
CASRDRAGANVLTF
>TRBV29-1
CSVEKRVRDGYTF
>TRBV9
CASSTRDRWGNEQFF
>TRBV2
CASTKQGTVQETQYF
>TRBV12-5
CASAVTGWNTEAFF
>TRBV27
CASKRLAEYEQYF
>TRBV9
CASSVNSGSYNEQFF
>TRBV25-1
CASSSSAEVGPQHF
>TRBV19
CASSNTGKGAYGYTF
>TRBV28
CASSLGGRTNEKLFF
>TRBV10-2
CASSESRGGVGSDTQYF
>TRBV6-5
CASSYRQGFYGYTF
>TRBV14
CASSPTGFSYNEQFF
>TRBV5-4
CASSVGLAGGQTQYF
>TRBV4-3
CASSQDLEGGYYEQFF
>TRBV2
CASKPTSTDTQYF
>TRBV18
CASSPRQGNPRNQPQHF
>TRBV28
CASSLGTGTEKLFF
>TRBV12-3/TRBV12-4
CASRGGEKLFF
>TRBV5-1
CASSLPGLAGGQETQYF
>TRBV7-2
CASSLGLAGGPNGELFF
>TRBV6-5
CASGQARNQPQHF
>TRBV4-2
CASSQDRQWGANGYTF
>TRBV5-6
CASSLTDTQYF